This T cell receptor beta chain was identified in a study of blood T cells in healthy people across ages. Through a sample-barcoded 5' primer and a J-beta primer mix, a second PCR was run for roughly 6 to 12 cycles. TCRdb re-analysed the 5' RACE reads in MiXCR, keeping a single row per CDR3 protein. The table records hundreds of thousands of distinct CDR3 sequences, over 40% of them present only once. A few counts support this clonotype. The V end lost 7 bases, the J end lost 8 bases, and 23 bases lay between the germline ends. The CDR3 length is 15 residues. In germline, CDR1 is SGHRS, CDR2 YFSETQ. The receptor's source is a woman of 80 years or more in good health. This chain connects TRBV5-1 to TRBJ2-3; D perhaps matches TRBD2 (6 bases). The sample was blood. The chain's CDR3 is CASGLDKAGRGTQYF. The CDR3 DNA follows: TGCGCCAGCGGTCTGGATAAAGCGGGCCGAGGTACGCAGTATTTT.